The T cell receptor (beta chain) under discussion was sequenced for a study of T cell responses to AZD1222 COVID-19 vaccine. Study-level information: Pooling of second doses given at about 4 or about 12 weeks was done. Study-level findings and limits: Dominant at 160-218 and 743-854, vaccine-associated CD4 TCRs also spanned spike. Among spike-specific TCRs, nearly half reportedly target unmutated variant regions.

About this clone itself: Its specificity is not known.

V lost 2 bases and J lost 10; bases outside the gene matches: 13. Germline V gene lookup returns CDR1 SGHTA and CDR2 FQGNSA. The CDR3 runs 16 residues. Profiling relied on immunoSEQ multiplex PCR, and the TCRdb table lists in-frame clones only, not all of them. The table has approximately 200,000 clones, 94% seen once. The chain has TRBV7-2 and TRBJ2-5; 10 bases map to TRBD2. The sequence came from an adult in good health. The sample was peripheral blood, taken on day 0 of AZD1222 vaccination. DNA for the CDR3: TGTGCCAGCAGCTTACTCCCCAGGACTAGCGGAAGAGACCAGTACTTC. Its translation is CASSLLPRTSGRDQYF.